This TCR beta chain was documented in a study of shared clonotypes between healthy human individuals (dated by TCRdb to the early 2020s). About the full investigation: Two women and a few men aged 18 to 49 years were included in the cohort. For each donor, CD4 naive and CD4 memory were each given three plates, CD8 naive was given two plates, and CD8 memory was given one plate. Blood TCR repertoires of roughly 5 healthy adults were deeply sequenced to estimate repertoire size and the extent of clonotype sharing between individuals. Libraries were prepared and TCR repertoires were sequenced by different laboratories using diverse techniques, in order to increase sequencing depth and limit assay-specific biases. Per donor, leukapheresis produced somewhere between about 0.8 and 9 billion PBMCs.

The paper as a whole reports these results and caveats: Sampling was restricted to blood, and TCR repertoires in tissues likely differ from the TCR repertoires found in blood. Sharing across a handful of donors was observed for roughly 5% of naive CD4, over 3% of naive CD8, 2% to 2.5% of memory CD4, and 0.4% of memory CD8 clonotypes. Higher generation probabilities were observed for clonotypes shared by all four sorted-subset donors than for non-shared clonotypes. Even with the large sequencing depth, rarefaction of the sorted-subset datasets indicated that sequencing was incomplete. Pairwise subsampling led to the expectation that sequencing depth would affect the degree of clonotype sharing among donors. The genetic and exposure-history diversity represented was limited by the small number of donors. Naive subsets generally had larger estimated clonotype richness than memory subsets.

Using the deep immunoSEQ assay, TCR CDR3 regions were amplified from genomic DNA by multiplex PCR. Genomic DNA extracted from each cell subset was distributed evenly over all wells of several immunoSEQ 96-well plates, and each plate served as one replicate. For sorted subsets, about 200 ng genomic DNA, equal to 30,000 to 35,000 T cell genomes, was loaded into each replicate PCR. Purified libraries were quantified with a Qubit 3.0 fluorometer, sized on a Bioanalyzer 2100, and re-quantified with the KAPA Library Quantification kit. A separate single-read 150-cycle Illumina NextSeq 550 flow cell was used to sequence each immunoSEQ 96-well plate. Under the source paper's analysis protocol: The immunoSEQ output contained only junctional sequences without quality scores, so filtering could not match that applied to full-length reads. Sequences were annotated with PyIR, a Python wrapper for IgBLAST v1.9, and V/J genes and CDR3 were assigned using IMGT germline references. Reads with weak V/J assignments (E-value above 1e-6), missing CDR3, stop codons, out-of-frame junctions, or ambiguous translated residues were removed. V3J clonotypes were defined by identical inferred V gene, J gene, and CDR3 amino acid sequence. Percentage overlap between repertoires was computed as shared unique clonotypes divided by the size of the smaller repertoire. Richness of each repertoire was evaluated using RTK rarefaction, the Chao1 estimator, and Recon v2.1 estimates of unobserved clonotypes. Generation probabilities were computed with OLGA for all TCRbeta clonotypes obtained by the gDNA method from four donors. This is the immuneACCESS table as TCRdb keeps it, with only in-frame sequences that have V and J called. A part of the clones is gone; compared with another copy, unresolved V genes explain less than half, and the rest is unexplained. The V and J calls and clone size are taken from that table; D and trimming were inferred from the DNA. Across this sample there are some 2,400,000 clones, with around 95% seen only once. The top ten clones comprise 0.1% to 0.15% of the sample.

Inclusive of the bounding cysteine and phenylalanine, the CDR3 is 12 residues long. The entry retains the CDR3 DNA only, 36 bases that are in frame from base 1. The germline V gene (reference sequence) specifies GTSNPN as CDR1 and SVGIG as CDR2. The junction carries 12 bases between V and J, which are trimmed by 0 bases and 10 bases respectively. A remark on this clone: Its binding antigen is unknown. No much larger clone exists at a distance of one base, and base qualities are not known.

The donors were healthy, HIV-negative adults who had no recently reported acute infections or vaccinations. Only Caucasian adults living in Nashville, Tennessee, USA were represented among the donors. CD4+ T cells were enriched by magnetic negative selection, after which naive cells were positively selected on CD45RA and the negative fraction was taken as the memory subset. Blood was obtained by leukapheresis, after which PBMCs were separated by Ficoll-Histopaque density gradient centrifugation and cryopreserved in liquid nitrogen vapor phase. Purity and quantity of every magnetically sorted T cell population were checked by analytical flow cytometry. From each sorted fraction, genomic DNA was isolated and quantified by UV absorbance on a Nanodrop 2000c.

The source of this sequence is a man aged 18-30 years in good health. In this chain, TRBV30 is recombined with TRBJ1-1; TRBD1 is a weak D gene call, 6 bases matching. Specimen: naive CD4+ T cells sorted from blood. Per the publication, the cell subset or site label means: CD45RA+ positively selected. The nucleotides read TGTGCCTGGAGTGTTTTAGGGGGGACAGCTTTCTTT. This is translated as CAWSVLGGTAFF.